The 29 T cell receptor beta chains below all came from one sample that was sequenced in a study of cytomegalovirus exposure and HLA in healthy donors (dated by TCRdb to about 2017). The receptor library was made with the immunoSEQ multiplex PCR assay. The multiplex PCR relied on a mix of 60 forward primers for TCR Vbeta segments and 13 reverse primers for TCR Jbeta segments. In TCRdb, the immuneACCESS table is reduced to in-frame sequences with V and J assigned. These tables do not hold every clone; where another copy was compared, an unresolved V gene accounts for under half, and the others remain unexplained. The sample table records tens of thousands of clones; approximately 70% of these occur just once. The ten top clones hold more than 12% of the sample. The sequenced material came from PBMCs. The source is a woman between 45 and 60 years old in good health and CMV-seropositive.

The rearrangement uses TRBV6-6 and TRBJ1-4; D perhaps matches TRBD1 (5 bases). This CDR3 has 12 residues. Germline V gene sequence: CDR1 MNHNY, CDR2 SVGAGI (reference sequence). The V and J ends lost 6 bases and 8 bases respectively, with 10 bases between them. This chain's CDR3 is CASRRQQEKLFF. DNA of the CDR3: TGTGCCAGCAGGAGACAGCAGGAAAAACTGTTTTTT.

CDR3 amino acids: CASSPFPRTGVRSYNEQFF. Here the CDR3 DNA reads TGCGCCAGCAGCCCCTTCCCCAGAACCGGAGTGCGGTCTTACAATGAGCAGTTCTTC. The genes are TRBV4-1 and TRBJ2-1; D is undetermined. V dropped 4 bases and J dropped 4 bases, with 26 bases sitting between them. The germline V gene encodes CDR1 MGHRA and CDR2 YSYEKL. CDR3 length equals 19 residues.

This clone has only one observation. This chain links TRBV4-1 with TRBJ2-5; 9 nucleotides agree with TRBD2. The J call may be incorrect, as the DNA end agrees better with TRBJ2-7. The germline CDR1 and CDR2 sequences are MGHRA and YSYEKL. This CDR3 spans 17 amino acids. CDR3 DNA sequence: TGCGCCAGCAGCCAAGATCAGGTAGGAGCGGGAGGTAACGAGCAGTACTTC. Translation gives CASSQDQVGAGGNEQYF.

Worth noting for this clone: The same CDR3 arises from other DNA sequences in this sample as well. CDR3 sequence reads: CASSVEPSGSYEQYF. In DNA form, the CDR3 reads TGTGCCAGCAGCGTAGAGCCTAGCGGGAGTTACGAGCAGTACTTC. The chain combines TRBV9 with TRBJ2-7, with 10 bases matching TRBD2. Germline CDR1 and CDR2: SGDLS and YYNGEE. V shed 0 bases, J shed 4 bases, and the junction held 4 bases outside the gene matches. This CDR3 is built from 15 residues.

V gene TRBV7-2 combines with J gene TRBJ2-5; unclear D gene. The CDR3 loop spans 12 amino acids. Germline V gene lookup returns CDR1 SGHTA and CDR2 FQGNSA. With 5 bases removed from V and 11 bases from J, the gap between germline ends came to 15 bases. In DNA, the CDR3 is TGTGCCAGCAGCCCGATACTCGGAGAGCAGTACTTC. It is translated as CASSPILGEQYF.

The chain combines TRBV19 with TRBJ1-2, with a weak D call TRBD1 (5 bases). This CDR3 comprises 11 residues. Trimming cost V 8 bases and J 3 bases, with 7 bases left between them. Germline V gene sequence: CDR1 LNHDA, CDR2 SQIVND (reference sequence). The CDR3 spells CASRQYYGYTF. The CDR3 DNA reads as TGTGCCAGTCGACAGTACTATGGCTACACCTTC.

The gene calls are TRBV19 and TRBJ2-2, with a tentative D call TRBD1 (6 bases). The CDR3 is 17 amino acids. Germline V gives CDR1 LNHDA, CDR2 SQIVND (reference sequence). The V and J ends lost 7 bases and 1 base respectively, with 19 bases between them. The CDR3 reads CASTPQGVALNTGELFF. CDR3 nucleotides: TGTGCCAGTACACCACAGGGAGTCGCCTTGAACACCGGGGAGCTGTTTTTT.

The chain links TRBV5-6 to TRBJ1-1, with 10 bases fitting TRBD1. CDR1 and CDR2 from the germline V gene are SGHDT and YYEEEE. V shed 4 bases and J 4 bases; nucleotides not matched to a gene: 10. This CDR3 spans 16 amino acids. The CDR3 region is CASSKDRGMMGTEAFF. CDR3 sequence (DNA): TGTGCCAGCAGCAAGGACAGGGGGATGATGGGCACTGAAGCTTTCTTT.

This clone appeared once. The chain employs TRBV5-4 and TRBJ2-2; D gene unclear. Trimming stripped 7 bases from V and 6 bases from J, with 13 bases between. Germline-derived CDR1 and CDR2 are SGHNT and YYREEE (reference sequence). There are 13 residues in the CDR3. DNA of the CDR3: TGTGCCAGCCGCTCCTTAGTCGCCGGGGAGCTGTTTTTT. This translates into CASRSLVAGELFF.

The gene calls are TRBV14 and TRBJ1-2, with 8 bases lining up with TRBD1. Germline assignment: CDR1 SGHDN and CDR2 FVKESK. The J segment lost 4 bases and the V segment lost 3 bases, leaving 7 bases of the junction unmatched. This CDR3 comprises 15 residues. The CDR3 nucleotides are TGTGCCAGCAGCCAGGGCAGGGGGCCATTCTATGGCTACACCTTC. Protein: CASSQGRGPFYGYTF.

The chain joins TRBV18 to TRBJ1-5; unclear D gene. Germline V gene data show CDR1 as KGHSH and CDR2 as LQKENI. Trimming shortened V by 3 bases and J by 2 bases, and 11 bases separated the two germline ends. The CDR3 is made up of 15 amino acids. This CDR3 reads CASSPETKGNQPQHF. CDR3 coding DNA: TGTGCCAGCTCACCGGAGACTAAGGGCAATCAGCCCCAGCATTTT.

V and J are TRBV5-4 and TRBJ1-2, with D perhaps TRBD1 (6 bases). Trimming left V 2 bases short and J 5 bases short, with 19 bases between. The germline gives CDR1 SGHNT, CDR2 YYREEE (reference sequence). This CDR3 is 16 amino acids long. CDR3 in amino acids: CASSLTGTPGIYGYTF. CDR3 DNA sequence: TGTGCCAGCAGCTTAACCGGGACACCAGGGATTTATGGCTACACCTTC.

This clone was seen once. The chain carries TRBV7-9 and TRBJ2-7; 7 bases agree with TRBD1. Trimming took 8 bases from V and 10 from J; bases not matched to a gene: 11. Looked up from germline, CDR1 is SEHNR and CDR2 is FQNEAQ (reference sequence). CDR3 length: 12 residues. CDR3 nucleotide sequence: TGTGCCAGCCAGAACTTCGGGACAGACCAGTACTTC. This gives the protein CASQNFGTDQYF.

This clone has just a few counts. The junction departs from the called germline gene at one end, perhaps through a read error. This sequence joins TRBV2 and TRBJ2-3; TRBD1 aligns across 8 bases. CDR1 is SNHLY, CDR2 FYNNEI, per germline. This CDR3 comprises 11 residues. In DNA form, the CDR3 reads TGTGCCAGCAGTGAGACCGGGACAGGAAATTTT. This translates into CASSETGTGNF.

The CDR3 loop is CASSLEMGAQETQYF. The CDR3, as DNA: TGCGCCAGCAGCTTGGAGATGGGGGCACAAGAGACCCAGTACTTC. J is TRBJ2-5 and V is TRBV5-1, with D perhaps matching TRBD1 (6 bases). CDR3 size: 15 residues. V lost 0 bases, J lost 2 bases, and 11 bases lay in between. CDR1 and CDR2 from the germline V gene are SGHRS and YFSETQ. Full variable domain (missing parts from reference TRBV5-1 and TRBJ2-5): KAGVTQTPRYLIKTRGQQVTLSCSPISGHRSVSWYQQTPGQGLQFLFEYFSETQRNKGNFPGRFSGRQFSNSRSEMNVSTLELGDSALYLCASSLEMGAQETQYFGPGTRLLVL.

This clone has just one count. V and J are TRBV6-1 and TRBJ1-3; TRBD1 matches 7 bases. There are 16 residues in the CDR3. Trimming at V came to 3 bases and at J to 2 bases, leaving 7 bases not matched to a gene. Per germline, CDR1 MNHNS and CDR2 SASEGT. The CDR3 protein is CASSDDQTGPGNTIYF. The CDR3 nucleotides are TGTGCCAGCAGTGACGACCAGACAGGGCCTGGAAACACCATATATTTT.

The chain carries TRBV11-3 and TRBJ2-2; D perhaps matches TRBD1 (5 bases). The CDR3 length is 15 residues. Germline loops: CDR1 SGHNT, CDR2 YENEEA. Between the trimmed V and J ends, which lost 2 bases and 1 base, there was a span of 8 bases. The CDR3 nucleotides read TGTGCCAGCAGCTTATGGCAGGGGAACACCGGGGAGCTGTTTTTT. Protein: CASSLWQGNTGELFF.

This clone was seen only once. J is TRBJ2-3 and V is TRBV16; D may be TRBD2 (6 bases). The germline gives CDR1 KGHSY, CDR2 FQNENV. V lost 5 bases to trimming and J lost 0 bases, with 12 bases between them. This CDR3 has 15 residues. CDR3 in DNA: TGTGCCAGCAGCTCCGGCGGGACTAGCACAGATACGCAGTATTTT. Translation gives CASSSGGTSTDTQYF.

This sequence joins TRBV10-3 and TRBJ2-3; the match to TRBD2 covers 10 bases. The CDR3 has 16 residues. With V trimmed by 10 bases and J by 5 bases, 15 bases remained unmatched. Germline V gene data show CDR1 as ENHRY and CDR2 as SYGVKD. The CDR3 DNA follows: TGTGCCACCGGCATCAGGGTAAAGCGGGAGGGAGATACGCAGTATTTT. It codes for CATGIRVKREGDTQYF.

V usage is TRBV4-1 and J usage is TRBJ2-5; D is possibly TRBD1 (6 bases). CDR1 is MGHRA and CDR2 is YSYEKL in the germline V gene. The CDR3 has 13 amino acids. V shed 4 bases and J shed 1 base, with 7 bases lying between them. Written as DNA, the CDR3 is TGCGCCAGCAGCCGGACAGCCCAAGAGACCCAGTACTTC. As protein: CASSRTAQETQYF.

This clone has a handful of counts. The CDR3 reads CASSKETGMDTEAFF. For the CDR3, the DNA is TGTGCCAGCAGCAAAGAAACAGGCATGGACACTGAAGCTTTCTTT. The chain links TRBV21-1 to TRBJ1-1; TRBD1 is the table's D call, not checked against the DNA. TRBV21-1 represents a pseudogene. CDR3 length equals 15 residues.

This clone turned up a few times. The V gene is TRBV10-3, the J gene TRBJ2-1, with 15 bases aligning to TRBD2. Germline V CDR1 and CDR2: ENHRY, SYGVKD. CDR3 length: 16 amino acids. Trimming removed 3 bases from V and 10 bases from J; junction bases left unmatched: 7. The CDR3 bases are TGTGCCATCAGTGATGGGACTAGCGGGAGGATGGGGGAGCAGTTCTTC. Translating gives CAISDGTSGRMGEQFF.

The J gene is TRBJ1-3, the V gene TRBV5-4; D gene unclear. The CDR3 runs to 14 residues. Germline V gives CDR1 SGHNT, CDR2 YYREEE (reference sequence). Trimming stripped 2 bases from V and 8 bases from J, with 14 bases between. The CDR3 spells CASSFWTDWDTIYF. In DNA form, the CDR3 reads TGTGCCAGCAGCTTTTGGACTGACTGGGACACCATATATTTT.

This clone was recorded once. Here the CDR3 DNA reads TGTGCCAGTAGTACAGGGGAGTCAGGAAACACCATATATTTT. Its protein is CASSTGESGNTIYF. The rearrangement uses TRBV19 and TRBJ1-3; weak D call: TRBD1 (6 bases). V was trimmed by 4 bases and J by 4 bases, leaving 11 bases between them. CDR3 length: 14 residues. CDR1 is LNHDA, CDR2 SQIVND, per germline (reference sequence). The variable domain in full, with the rest retrieved from reference TRBV19 and TRBJ1-3, is DGGITQSPKYLFRKEGQNVTLSCEQNLNHDAMYWYRQDPGQGLRLIYYSQIVNDFQKGDIAEGYSVSREKKESFPLTVTSAQKNPTAFYLCASSTGESGNTIYFGEGSWLTVV.

Details on this clone: A junction boundary mismatches the germline segment, possibly from a read error. V and J are TRBV7-2 and TRBJ2-5, with 9 bases fitting TRBD2. The CDR3 runs 17 residues. Germline loops: CDR1 SGHTA, CDR2 FQGNSA. CDR3 nucleotide sequence: TGTGCCAGCAGCTTCCGAAGAGTAGCGGGGGCCCAGGAGATCCAGTACTTC. Its translation is CASSFRRVAGAQEIQYF.

V gene TRBV9 combines with J gene TRBJ1-2; D remains ambiguous. Germline lookup yields CDR1 SGDLS and CDR2 YYNGEE. Trimming removed 0 bases at V and 2 bases at J, with 8 bases between. The CDR3 runs to 14 residues. The CDR3: CASSVGPRNYGYTF. The CDR3 DNA is TGTGCCAGCAGCGTAGGTCCGAGAAACTATGGCTACACCTTC.

V usage is TRBV13 and J usage is TRBJ2-1; D gene ambiguous. Trimming left V 0 bases short and J 5 bases short, with 17 bases between. The germline V gene has CDR1 PRHDT and CDR2 FYEKMQ (reference sequence). There are 17 residues in the CDR3. Written as DNA, the CDR3 is TGTGCCAGCAGCTTAGGCCTAACAGATTCTCCACACAATGAGCAGTTCTTC. Translating it yields CASSLGLTDSPHNEQFF.

The chain couples TRBV7-9 to TRBJ2-1; TRBD2 might be the D (5 bases). The ends were cut back, 5 bases at V and 2 bases at J, with 22 bases in the middle. The germline V gene has CDR1 SEHNR and CDR2 FQNEAQ (reference sequence). The CDR3 has 18 residues. The DNA for the CDR3 is TGTGCCAGCAGCCAACAGCCTGGGGAGCTAAAAACCTACAATGAGCAGTTCTTC. Residues: CASSQQPGELKTYNEQFF.

The chain links TRBV6-1 to TRBJ2-5, with D perhaps TRBD1 (5 bases). The end of the DNA is better explained by TRBJ2-7, so the J call may be wrong. Germline V lookup: CDR1 MNHNS, CDR2 SASEGT. CDR3 length: 16 amino acids. The CDR3 DNA reads as TGTGCCAGCAGTGAACCCTTTTGGGGCCAGAGCGACGAGCAGTACTTC. This translates into CASSEPFWGQSDEQYF.